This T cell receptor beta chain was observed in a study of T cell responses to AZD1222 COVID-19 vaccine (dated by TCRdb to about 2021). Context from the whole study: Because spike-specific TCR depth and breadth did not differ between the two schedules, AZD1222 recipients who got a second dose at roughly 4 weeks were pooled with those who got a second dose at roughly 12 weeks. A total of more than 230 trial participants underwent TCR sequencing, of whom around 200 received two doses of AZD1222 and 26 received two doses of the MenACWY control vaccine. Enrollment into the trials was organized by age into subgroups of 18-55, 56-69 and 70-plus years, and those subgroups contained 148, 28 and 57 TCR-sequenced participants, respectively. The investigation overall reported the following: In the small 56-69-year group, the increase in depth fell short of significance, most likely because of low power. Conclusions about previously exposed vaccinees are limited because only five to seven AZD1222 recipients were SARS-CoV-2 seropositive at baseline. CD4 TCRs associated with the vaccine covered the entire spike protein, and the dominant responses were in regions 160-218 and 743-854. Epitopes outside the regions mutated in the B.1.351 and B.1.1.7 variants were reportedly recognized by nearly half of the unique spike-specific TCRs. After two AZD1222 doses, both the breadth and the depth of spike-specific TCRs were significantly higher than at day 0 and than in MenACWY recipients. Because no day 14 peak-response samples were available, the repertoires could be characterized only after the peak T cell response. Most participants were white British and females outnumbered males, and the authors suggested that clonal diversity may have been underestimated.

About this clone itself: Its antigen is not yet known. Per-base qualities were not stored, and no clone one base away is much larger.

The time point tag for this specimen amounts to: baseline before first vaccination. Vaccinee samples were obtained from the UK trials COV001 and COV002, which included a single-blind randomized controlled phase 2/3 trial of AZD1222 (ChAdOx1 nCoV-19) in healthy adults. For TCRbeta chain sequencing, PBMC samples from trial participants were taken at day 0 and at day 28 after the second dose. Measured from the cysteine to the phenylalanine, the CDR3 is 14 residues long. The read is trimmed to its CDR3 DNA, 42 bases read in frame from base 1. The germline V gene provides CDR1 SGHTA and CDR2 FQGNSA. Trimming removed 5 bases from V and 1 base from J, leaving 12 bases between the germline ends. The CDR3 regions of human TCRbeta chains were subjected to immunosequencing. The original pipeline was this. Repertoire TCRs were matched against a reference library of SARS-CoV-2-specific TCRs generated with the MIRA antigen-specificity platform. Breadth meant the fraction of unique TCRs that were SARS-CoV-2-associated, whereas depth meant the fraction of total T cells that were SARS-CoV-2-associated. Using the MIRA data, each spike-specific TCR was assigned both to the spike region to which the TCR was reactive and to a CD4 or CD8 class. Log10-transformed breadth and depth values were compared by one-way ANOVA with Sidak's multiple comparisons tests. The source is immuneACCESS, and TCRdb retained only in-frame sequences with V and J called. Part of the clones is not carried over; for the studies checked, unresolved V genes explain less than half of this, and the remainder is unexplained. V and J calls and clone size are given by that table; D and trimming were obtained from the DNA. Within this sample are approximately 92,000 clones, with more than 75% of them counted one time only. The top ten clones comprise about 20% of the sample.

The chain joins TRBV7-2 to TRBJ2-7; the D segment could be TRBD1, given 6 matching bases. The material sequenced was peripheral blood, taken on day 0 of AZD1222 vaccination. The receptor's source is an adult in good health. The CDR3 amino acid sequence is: CASSLRTASYEQYF. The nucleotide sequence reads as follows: TGTGCCAGCAGCCTCCGGACAGCTTCCTACGAGCAGTACTTC.